This TCR beta chain was retrieved from a study of T cell responses to AZD1222 COVID-19 vaccine. General study findings and limits: Only 5 or 6 individuals given AZD1222 were seropositive at baseline. Repertoires were obtained only post-peak T cell response.

The analysis combined second doses at about 4 or about 12 weeks. Repertoires were generated with immunoSEQ multiplex PCR, while TCRdb's copy carries only in-frame clones and drops some. The sample carries about 64,000 clones, roughly 80% recorded once. The CDR3 totals 15 residues. CDR1 GTSNPN and CDR2 SVGIG come from the germline V gene (reference sequence). V lost 2 bases and J lost 6; bases outside the gene matches: 10. About this clone itself: The antigen remains undetermined.

The origin of this receptor is an adult who received the AZD1222 COVID-19 vaccine. The chain carries TRBV30 and TRBJ2-3; 8 bases match TRBD2. Source: peripheral blood, taken 28 days after the second AZD1222 dose. For the CDR3, the DNA is TGTGCCTGGAGTCTGGCGGGGGGTGATGTGGATACGCAGTATTTT. This encodes CAWSLAGGDVDTQYF.